This T cell receptor (beta chain) was sequenced in a study of OX40 agonist ivuxolimab in advanced cancers. Study results and caveats: Antigen targets of the expanded peripheral T cells went undetermined. There were also nonresponders showing low normalized T-cell clonal expansion.

To note about this clone: Its specificity is not known.

J gave up 1 base and V 1 base, and 0 bases lay outside the gene matches. The CDR3 runs 15 residues. Germline V gene lookup returns CDR1 LGHNA and CDR2 YNFKEQ. Data came from immunoSEQ multiplex PCR; TCRdb stores just in-frame clones and leaves some out. Of 90,000 to 100,000 clones listed, 89% are singletons. Sequenced here: CD4+ or CD8+ T cells sorted from blood, sampled in a trial of the OX40 agonist ivuxolimab. This clonotype was obtained from an adult with an advanced solid tumor such as melanoma, head and neck, liver or kidney cancer. This chain connects TRBV4-2 to TRBJ2-2; 7 bases match TRBD1. For the CDR3, the DNA is TGTGCCAGCAGCCAAGGACAGGGGAACACCGGGGAGCTGTTTTTT. Its translation: CASSQGQGNTGELFF.